This is a list of T cell receptor beta chains from one sample in a study of chemoradiotherapy in HPV16-positive cancers. Sequencing used immunoSEQ multiplex PCR; TCRdb keeps in-frame clones, though not all of them. This table holds about 7,000 clones, over 75% found once. This material was collected from a patient who underwent chemoradiotherapy. The receptors shown here come from a human donor with HPV-associated anogenital cancer. CDR3s include the opening cysteine and the closing phenylalanine or tryptophan. Only some rows state a clone size, as once, few, many or a class for expanded clones.

TRBV4-3	TRBJ2-1	17	-	CASSHSGTSGSRNEQFF
TRBV19	TRBJ2-3	13	-	CASKDLAGDTQYF
TRBV29-1	TRBJ1-1	13	-	CSVKSGMDTEAFF
TRBV7-9	TRBJ1-2	15	-	CASSLVAAGVYGYTF
TRBV30	TRBJ2-3	16	-	CAWSRGTGASTDTQYF
TRBV27	TRBJ1-2	14	-	CASSPSGTGAGYTF
TRBV19	TRBJ1-2	12	-	CASSAQYYGYTF
TRBV7-9	TRBJ2-7	15	-	CASSPPHGGGYEQYF
TRBV6-5	TRBJ1-3	15	-	CASSATGGSGNTIYF
TRBV27	TRBJ1-2	15	-	CASSATTGGNYGYTF
TRBV5-1	TRBJ1-2	13	-	CASSLDQGYGYTF
TRBV30	TRBJ2-7	15	-	CAWSKPGQGSYEQYF
TRBV4-2	TRBJ1-2	16	-	CASSQRQGRPNYGYTF
TRBV15	TRBJ1-2	13	-	CATSPLDPGGYTF
TRBV15	TRBJ2-7	13	-	CATSSGQTYEQYF
TRBV11-2	TRBJ2-7	14	-	CASSLDRSSYEQYF
TRBV21-1	TRBJ2-7	15	-	CASSRMGGARYEQYF
TRBV7-3	TRBJ2-3	13	-	CASSLSPSDTQYF
TRBV7-9	TRBJ2-7	16	-	CASSHSTEVIAYEQYF
TRBV4-1	TRBJ1-3	16	-	CASSPYRALTGNTIYF
TRBV18	TRBJ2-7	14	once	CASSPSTSGSRQYF
TRBV27	TRBJ1-1	14	-	CASSRQGAVTEAFF
TRBV19	TRBJ1-2	16	once	CASTLRGGKAQRGYTF
TRBV7-2	TRBJ2-4	14	-	CASSSSSGGNIQYF
TRBV28	TRBJ1-3	12	-	CASSLEENTIYF
TRBV10-1	TRBJ1-5	13	-	CASSATVNQPQHF
TRBV4-1	TRBJ2-2	15	few	CASSQAPRGTGELFF
TRBV4-1	TRBJ1-2	15	once	CASSLTTAPEYGYTF
TRBV5-5	TRBJ1-1	15	-	CASSLESAENTEAFF
TRBV27	TRBJ2-3	15	-	CASSFRGASTDTQYF
TRBV6-1	TRBJ1-6	15	-	CASRADRALSSPLHF
TRBV4-1	TRBJ1-3	16	few	CASSQERQSSGNTIYF
TRBV19	TRBJ1-1	13	-	CASRRKENTEAFF
TRBV7-9	TRBJ1-2	14	-	CASSPDGDSLVYTF
TRBV29-1	TRBJ1-1	14	-	CSVRQGASDTEAFF
TRBV18	TRBJ1-3	17	-	CASSPNSQSSSGNTIYF
TRBV6-5	TRBJ1-5	14	once	CASTPTGGGQPQHF
TRBV5-6	TRBJ1-2	16	-	CASSLERRGHRYGYTF
TRBV2	TRBJ1-2	12	-	CASGTGLGGYTF